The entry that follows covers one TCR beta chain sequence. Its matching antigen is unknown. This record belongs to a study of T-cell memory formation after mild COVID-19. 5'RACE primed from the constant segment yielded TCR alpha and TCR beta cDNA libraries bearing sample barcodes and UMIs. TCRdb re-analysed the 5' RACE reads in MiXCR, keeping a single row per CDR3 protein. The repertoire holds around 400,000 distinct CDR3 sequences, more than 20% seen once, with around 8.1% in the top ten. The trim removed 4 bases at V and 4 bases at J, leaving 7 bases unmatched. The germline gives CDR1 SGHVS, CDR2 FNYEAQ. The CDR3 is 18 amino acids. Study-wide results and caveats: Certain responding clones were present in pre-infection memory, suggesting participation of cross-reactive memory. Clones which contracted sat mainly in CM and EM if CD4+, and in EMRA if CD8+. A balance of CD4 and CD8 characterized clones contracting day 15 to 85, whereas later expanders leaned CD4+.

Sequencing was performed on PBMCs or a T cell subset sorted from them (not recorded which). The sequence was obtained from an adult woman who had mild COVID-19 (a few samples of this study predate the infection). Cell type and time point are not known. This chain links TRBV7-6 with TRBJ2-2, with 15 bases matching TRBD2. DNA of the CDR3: TGTGCCAGCAGCTCGGGACTAGCGGGAGGAACCCTCACCGGGGAGCTGTTTTTT. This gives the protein CASSSGLAGGTLTGELFF. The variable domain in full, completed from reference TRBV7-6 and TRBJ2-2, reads GAGVSQSPRYKVTKRGQDVALRCDPISGHVSLYWYRQALGQGPEFLTYFNYEAQQDKSGLPNDRFSAERPEGSISTLTIQRTEQRDSAMYRCASSSGLAGGTLTGELFFGEGSRLTVL.